The 10 T cell receptor beta chains given below trace back to one sample, sequenced in a study of blood T cell repertoires in COVID-19. Method: immunoSEQ multiplex PCR; TCRdb's copy keeps in-frame clones and lacks some. The table lists approximately 400,000 clones, roughly 90% of them singletons. Sequencing was carried out using peripheral blood. Source of these receptors: a man between 35 and 55 years old with acute or convalescent COVID-19.

The CDR3 DNA follows: TGCGCCAGCAGCCAACTACAGGGGGGCCGTAATCAGCCCCAGCATTTT. It encodes CASSQLQGGRNQPQHF. The chain links TRBV4-1 to TRBJ1-5; 8 bases match TRBD1. J was trimmed by 4 bases and V by 2 bases; bases with no gene match: 7. The CDR3 totals 16 residues. Germline CDR1 is MGHRA and CDR2 is YSYEKL.

The chain recombines TRBV18 with TRBJ1-1; 10 bases match TRBD1. This CDR3 comprises 15 residues. Germline V lookup: CDR1 KGHSH, CDR2 LQKENI. V shed 3 bases and J 4 bases; nucleotides not matched to a gene: 5. Here the CDR3 reads CASSPSRTGGTEAFF. CDR3 DNA sequence: TGTGCCAGCTCACCCTCCCGGACAGGGGGCACTGAAGCTTTCTTT.

The chain recombines TRBV6-2 or TRBV6-3 with TRBJ2-3; a possible D gene is TRBD2 (5 bases). Germline-derived CDR1 and CDR2 are MNHEY and SVGEGT. The length of the CDR3 is 14 residues. The V and J ends lost 2 bases and 2 bases respectively, with 8 bases between them. CDR3 residues: CASSYQRVTDTQYF. CDR3 nucleotides: TGTGCCAGCAGTTACCAGAGGGTCACAGATACGCAGTATTTT.

The J gene is TRBJ2-2, the V gene TRBV18; 9 bases align to TRBD1. Germline CDR1 and CDR2: KGHSH and LQKENI. V shed 6 bases, J shed 4 bases, and the junction held 12 bases outside the gene matches. This CDR3 has 17 residues. The DNA for the CDR3 is TGTGCCAGCTCGCTAACAGGGACAGGGATTCTCACCGGGGAGCTGTTTTTT. Amino acids: CASSLTGTGILTGELFF.

The CDR3 here is CSVEEFTGPGYTF. For the CDR3, the DNA is TGCAGCGTTGAAGAGTTCACAGGGCCTGGCTACACCTTC. This chain links TRBV29-1 with TRBJ1-2, with D perhaps TRBD1 (6 bases). V was cut by 0 bases and J by 7 bases, with 12 bases left in between. CDR1 and CDR2 (germline): SQVTM, ANQGSEA. CDR3 length: 13 residues.

Only one count was recorded for this clone. The V gene is TRBV30, the J gene TRBJ2-7, with TRBD1 matching 9 bases. J gave up 5 bases and V 8 bases, and 7 bases lay outside the gene matches. The CDR3 runs to 12 residues. The germline V gene encodes CDR1 GTSNPN and CDR2 SVGIG (reference sequence). The CDR3 DNA is TGTGCCGGGGGACAGGGTCGCAACGAGCAGTACTTC. Translated, it gives CAGGQGRNEQYF.

This sequence joins TRBV7-9 and TRBJ2-5; the match to TRBD1 covers 8 bases. The V segment lost 5 bases and the J segment 6 bases; nucleotides outside the gene matches: 11. CDR1 SEHNR and CDR2 FQNEAQ come from the germline V gene (reference sequence). CDR3 size: 15 residues. The CDR3 is CASSPSMQGAKTQYF. CDR3 bases: TGTGCCAGCAGCCCATCCATGCAGGGGGCGAAGACCCAGTACTTC. The full variable domain, in which reference TRBV7-9 and TRBJ2-5 provide the parts outside the CDR3, is DTGVSQNPRHKITKRGQNVTFRCDPISEHNRLYWYRQTLGQGPEFLTYFQNEAQLEKSRLLSDRFSAERPKGSFSTLEIQRTEQGDSAMYLCASSPSMQGAKTQYFGPGTRLLVL.

This rearrangement joins TRBV4-1 to TRBJ2-1, with TRBD2 matching 11 bases. Trimming at V came to 2 bases and at J to 7 bases, leaving 4 bases not matched to a gene. The length of the CDR3 is 15 residues. The germline gives CDR1 MGHRA, CDR2 YSYEKL. This chain's CDR3 is CASSQPTSGRNEQFF. CDR3 nucleotides: TGCGCCAGCAGCCAACCCACTAGCGGGAGAAATGAGCAGTTCTTC.

The chain has TRBV7-3 and TRBJ2-1, with D tentatively TRBD2 (6 bases). Looked up from germline, CDR1 is SGHTA and CDR2 is FQGTGA. V lost 3 bases and J lost 9, with 18 bases in between. The CDR3 is made up of 15 amino acids. The CDR3: CASSLIHGRDGEQFF. CDR3 bases: TGTGCCAGCAGCTTGATTCACGGGAGAGACGGTGAGCAGTTCTTC.

The chain carries TRBV4-3 and TRBJ1-2; D not certain. CDR1 and CDR2 from the germline V gene are LGHNA and YSLEER. The CDR3 length is 14 residues. Trimming cost V 0 bases and J 7 bases, with 12 bases left between them. The CDR3 DNA sequence: TGCGCCAGCAGCCAAGATATCTTCCCGGGTGGCTACACCTTC. Protein: CASSQDIFPGGYTF.